The rows below give T cell receptor beta chains drawn from one sample of a study of blood T cell repertoires in COVID-19. Assay used: immunoSEQ multiplex PCR; TCRdb lists only in-frame clones, some missing. The repertoire holds just under 150,000 clones, with 75% to 90% as singletons. Sequenced: peripheral blood. Receptors were obtained from a man in his fifties who had recovered from COVID-19. The CDR3 runs from the conserved cysteine through the conserved F or W. The order of the fields is J gene, clone size, CDR3 length, D gene, V gene, CDR3 protein, CDR3 DNA. D genes are given only for firm matches. The size field is filled for only some rows; it gives once, few, many or a size class.

j_gene: TRBJ2-5
abundance: .
len: 14
d_gene: TRBD1
v_gene: TRBV4-3
CDR3aa: CASSQGTGGETQYF
CDR3nt: TGCGCCAGCAGCCAAGGGACAGGCGGGGAGACCCAGTACTTC

j_gene: TRBJ2-5
abundance: .
len: 16
d_gene: .
v_gene: TRBV19
CDR3aa: CASSTTSGTPGETQYF
CDR3nt: TGTGCCAGTAGTACTACCTCCGGGACTCCGGGGGAGACCCAGTACTTC

j_gene: TRBJ2-2
abundance: .
len: 15
d_gene: TRBD1
v_gene: TRBV9
CDR3aa: CASSPRTGATGELFF
CDR3nt: TGTGCCAGCAGCCCAAGGACAGGGGCGACCGGGGAGCTGTTTTTT

j_gene: TRBJ2-1
abundance: .
len: 15
d_gene: TRBD2
v_gene: TRBV5-6
CDR3aa: CASRRLAGGPREQFF
CDR3nt: TGTGCCAGCAGACGACTAGCGGGGGGGCCAAGAGAGCAGTTCTTC

j_gene: TRBJ1-2
abundance: .
len: 14
d_gene: .
v_gene: TRBV4-2
CDR3aa: CASSQDRPPSGYTF
CDR3nt: TGTGCCAGCAGCCAAGATCGCCCCCCCAGTGGCTACACCTTC

j_gene: TRBJ2-3
abundance: .
len: 14
d_gene: TRBD2
v_gene: TRBV7-3
CDR3aa: CASGSGGITDTQYF
CDR3nt: TGTGCCAGCGGTAGCGGGGGGATCACAGATACGCAGTATTTT

j_gene: TRBJ2-3
abundance: .
len: 14
d_gene: .
v_gene: TRBV19
CDR3aa: CASSMGPSTDTQYF
CDR3nt: TGTGCCAGTAGTATGGGGCCTAGCACAGATACGCAGTATTTT

j_gene: TRBJ1-4
abundance: .
len: 13
d_gene: .
v_gene: TRBV3-1/TRBV3-2
CDR3aa: CASSQGHGEKLFF
CDR3nt: TGTGCCAGCAGCCAAGGACATGGTGAAAAACTGTTTTTT

j_gene: TRBJ1-4
abundance: .
len: 14
d_gene: .
v_gene: TRBV2
CDR3aa: CASRRQGDGEKLFF
CDR3nt: TGTGCCAGCAGACGACAAGGGGATGGGGAAAAACTGTTTTTT

j_gene: TRBJ2-7
abundance: .
len: 12
d_gene: .
v_gene: TRBV30
CDR3aa: CAWSVMRSEQYF
CDR3nt: TGTGCCTGGAGTGTAATGCGTTCCGAGCAGTACTTC

j_gene: TRBJ1-2
abundance: .
len: 14
d_gene: .
v_gene: TRBV6-2/TRBV6-3
CDR3aa: CASSFYRARSGYTF
CDR3nt: TGTGCCAGCAGTTTCTACAGGGCGAGGAGCGGCTACACCTTC

j_gene: TRBJ2-3
abundance: once
len: 17
d_gene: TRBD2
v_gene: TRBV4-1
CDR3aa: CASSQEIAGGPLDTQYF
CDR3nt: TGCGCCAGCAGCCAAGAAATAGCGGGGGGCCCCTTAGATACGCAGTATTTT

j_gene: TRBJ2-3
abundance: .
len: 15
d_gene: .
v_gene: TRBV7-2
CDR3aa: CASSLRARGGDTQYF
CDR3nt: TGTGCCAGCAGCTTAAGGGCTAGGGGCGGAGATACGCAGTATTTT

j_gene: TRBJ2-4
abundance: .
len: 16
d_gene: .
v_gene: TRBV3-1/TRBV3-2
CDR3aa: CASSPLGGTAKNIQYF
CDR3nt: TGTGCCAGCAGTCCCCTGGGGGGAACAGCCAAAAACATTCAGTACTTC

j_gene: TRBJ1-2
abundance: .
len: 13
d_gene: .
v_gene: TRBV27
CDR3aa: CASSLGQYYGYTF
CDR3nt: TGTGCCAGCAGTTTAGGGCAGTACTATGGCTACACCTTC

j_gene: TRBJ2-3
abundance: .
len: 18
d_gene: TRBD1
v_gene: TRBV3-1/TRBV3-2
CDR3aa: CASSLLRGPTSRHDTQYF
CDR3nt: TGTGCCAGCAGCCTTTTGAGGGGGCCAACGTCCCGGCATGATACGCAGTATTTT

j_gene: TRBJ1-3
abundance: few
len: 14
d_gene: .
v_gene: TRBV5-1
CDR3aa: CASRLTGAGNTIYF
CDR3nt: TGCGCCAGCAGACTGACAGGTGCTGGAAACACCATATATTTT

j_gene: TRBJ2-5
abundance: .
len: 17
d_gene: .
v_gene: TRBV21-1
CDR3aa: CASSPRLAGARQETQYF
CDR3nt: TGTGCCAGCAGCCCAAGACTAGCGGGGGCACGACAAGAGACCCAGTACTTC

j_gene: TRBJ2-3
abundance: .
len: 16
d_gene: TRBD2
v_gene: TRBV7-2
CDR3aa: CASSFSASGGRDTQYF
CDR3nt: TGTGCCAGCAGCTTTTCGGCTAGCGGGGGGCGCGATACGCAGTATTTT

j_gene: TRBJ1-2
abundance: .
len: 15
d_gene: .
v_gene: TRBV14
CDR3aa: CASSPGQWAGYGYTF
CDR3nt: TGTGCCAGCAGCCCAGGACAGTGGGCAGGCTATGGCTACACCTTC

j_gene: TRBJ1-6
abundance: .
len: 14
d_gene: .
v_gene: TRBV6-6
CDR3aa: CASSYPDFNSPLHF
CDR3nt: TGTGCCAGCAGTTACCCAGATTTCAATTCACCCCTCCACTTT

j_gene: TRBJ1-1
abundance: .
len: 13
d_gene: .
v_gene: TRBV30
CDR3aa: CAWEAGGNTEAFF
CDR3nt: TGTGCCTGGGAGGCGGGGGGGAACACTGAAGCTTTCTTT

j_gene: TRBJ1-5
abundance: .
len: 16
d_gene: .
v_gene: TRBV19
CDR3aa: CASSIGRDFSNQPQHF
CDR3nt: TGTGCCAGTAGTATCGGCAGGGACTTTAGCAATCAGCCCCAGCATTTT

j_gene: TRBJ2-7
abundance: .
len: 16
d_gene: TRBD2
v_gene: TRBV7-9
CDR3aa: CASSPNLAGKTYEQYF
CDR3nt: TGTGCCAGCAGCCCCAATCTAGCGGGGAAAACCTACGAGCAGTACTTC

j_gene: TRBJ2-7
abundance: .
len: 17
d_gene: TRBD2
v_gene: TRBV5-1
CDR3aa: CASSLGPASGDSYEQYF
CDR3nt: TGCGCCAGCAGCTTGGGTCCTGCTAGCGGGGATTCCTACGAGCAGTACTTC

j_gene: TRBJ2-2
abundance: .
len: 17
d_gene: .
v_gene: TRBV11-3
CDR3aa: CASSQESGTTSAGELFF
CDR3nt: TGTGCCAGCAGCCAAGAATCCGGGACAACGAGCGCCGGGGAGCTGTTTTTT

j_gene: TRBJ1-2
abundance: once
len: 14
d_gene: .
v_gene: TRBV5-6
CDR3aa: CASSLQGHGLGYTF
CDR3nt: TGTGCCAGCAGCTTGCAGGGGCACGGTTTAGGCTACACCTTC

j_gene: TRBJ1-5
abundance: .
len: 15
d_gene: .
v_gene: TRBV7-2
CDR3aa: CASSQGHHSNQPQHF
CDR3nt: TGTGCCAGCAGCCAAGGACACCATAGCAATCAGCCCCAGCATTTT

j_gene: TRBJ1-1
abundance: .
len: 13
d_gene: TRBD1
v_gene: TRBV12-3/TRBV12-4
CDR3aa: CASRSTGGTEAFF
CDR3nt: TGTGCCAGCAGGTCAACAGGGGGCACTGAAGCTTTCTTT

j_gene: TRBJ2-2
abundance: .
len: 17
d_gene: TRBD1
v_gene: TRBV13
CDR3aa: CASSDPTRTGNTGELFF
CDR3nt: TGTGCCAGCAGCGACCCCACCCGGACAGGGAACACCGGGGAGCTGTTTTTT

j_gene: TRBJ1-1
abundance: .
len: 14
d_gene: .
v_gene: TRBV11-3
CDR3aa: CASSYQSGNTEAFF
CDR3nt: TGTGCCAGCAGCTACCAAAGCGGGAACACTGAAGCTTTCTTT

j_gene: TRBJ2-5
abundance: once
len: 15
d_gene: TRBD2
v_gene: TRBV7-2
CDR3aa: CASSPGTSGVETQYF
CDR3nt: TGTGCCAGCAGCCCCGGGACTAGCGGGGTGGAGACCCAGTACTTC

j_gene: TRBJ2-5
abundance: .
len: 15
d_gene: .
v_gene: TRBV5-4
CDR3aa: CASSLDRGGGETQYF
CDR3nt: TGTGCCAGCAGCTTGGACCGGGGAGGGGGGGAGACCCAGTACTTC

j_gene: TRBJ2-3
abundance: .
len: 13
d_gene: .
v_gene: TRBV27
CDR3aa: CASSLIERGTQYF
CDR3nt: TGTGCCAGCAGTTTGATAGAGAGGGGGACGCAGTATTTT

j_gene: TRBJ1-5
abundance: .
len: 13
d_gene: TRBD1
v_gene: TRBV7-3
CDR3aa: CASSPDRDQPQHF
CDR3nt: TGTGCCAGCAGCCCTGACAGGGATCAGCCCCAGCATTTT

j_gene: TRBJ2-1
abundance: once
len: 15
d_gene: TRBD2
v_gene: TRBV11-2
CDR3aa: CASSLNPSGGDEQFF
CDR3nt: TGTGCCAGCAGTCTCAATCCTAGCGGGGGAGATGAGCAGTTCTTC

j_gene: TRBJ2-3
abundance: .
len: 17
d_gene: TRBD2
v_gene: TRBV7-9
CDR3aa: CASSPRTSGEDTDTQYF
CDR3nt: TGTGCCAGCAGCCCTAGGACTAGCGGGGAGGACACAGATACGCAGTATTTT

j_gene: TRBJ2-7
abundance: .
len: 14
d_gene: TRBD1
v_gene: TRBV25-1
CDR3aa: CASSETGDWDEQYF
CDR3nt: TGTGCCAGCAGTGAAACAGGGGATTGGGACGAGCAGTACTTC